The sequence of this T cell receptor beta chain was determined in a study of cytomegalovirus exposure and HLA in healthy donors. Study context: Membership in the Caucasian-associated ancestry cluster was found for about 80% of around 380 genotyped donors.

On this clone: The antigen is undetermined.

The CDR3 is 12 amino acids. Trimming took off 0 bases at V and 8 bases at J, with 8 bases between the two ends. In germline, CDR1 is SGDLS, CDR2 YYNGEE. Study results and caveats: In a later analysis, specific HLA alleles were associated with 15,000 to 20,000 TCR beta sequences at a 0.05 false discovery rate. Among TCR beta chains, those listed as cytomegalovirus-associated numbered some 170.

A multiplex PCR was run with 60 Vbeta primers and 13 Jbeta primers. In the original analysis: Later reanalysis found about 80 million unique TCR beta chains, roughly 9.9 million of them shared. The assay was immunoSEQ multiplex PCR, and TCRdb's table has in-frame clones only and misses some. The V and J calls and clone size are taken from that table; D and trimming were inferred from the DNA. Counted here are some 150,000 clones, under 90% occurring once; the ten biggest clones make up approximately 2.7%. The TCR sequence derives from a boy aged 2 to 10 in good health and CMV-seronegative. This chain joins TRBV9 and TRBJ1-1; D gene unclear. Material for sequencing was PBMCs. The CDR3 spells CASSVGNREAFF. Here the CDR3 DNA reads TGTGCCAGCAGCGTAGGGAACAGAGAAGCTTTCTTT.